What follows describes a single TCR beta chain. These data belong to a study of blood T cells in healthy people across ages. Then a second PCR, running roughly 7 to 11 cycles, was carried out with a sample-barcoded 5' primer and a J-beta primer mix. One entry per CDR3 protein results from TCRdb running MiXCR on the 5' RACE reads. The table has about 640,000 distinct CDR3 sequences, approximately 59% seen once. From germline, CDR1 is MDHEN and CDR2 SYDVKM. V was cut by 10 bases and J by 4 bases, with 16 bases left in between. This CDR3 comprises 13 residues. The authors drew about 9.9 milliliters of peripheral blood from each donor. Each sample yielded at least 5 micrograms of PBMC total RNA.

The chain links TRBV28 to TRBJ1-2; weak D call: TRBD1 (5 bases). The sequenced sample was blood. The origin of this receptor is a man in his 60s in good health. The CDR3 reads CATTRGDLYGYTF. Here the CDR3 DNA reads TGTGCCACCACCCGAGGGGATCTCTATGGCTACACCTTC.